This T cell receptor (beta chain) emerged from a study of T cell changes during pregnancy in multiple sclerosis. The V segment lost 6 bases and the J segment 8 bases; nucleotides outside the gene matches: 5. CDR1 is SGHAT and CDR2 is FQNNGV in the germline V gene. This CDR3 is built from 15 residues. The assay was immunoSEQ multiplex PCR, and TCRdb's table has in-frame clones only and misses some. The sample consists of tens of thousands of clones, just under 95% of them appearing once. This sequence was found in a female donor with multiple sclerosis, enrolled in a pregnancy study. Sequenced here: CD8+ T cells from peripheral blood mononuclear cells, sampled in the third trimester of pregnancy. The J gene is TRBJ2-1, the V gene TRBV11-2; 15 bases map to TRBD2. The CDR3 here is CASRSGLAGGDEQFF. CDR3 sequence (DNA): TGTGCCAGCAGGTCGGGACTAGCGGGAGGCGATGAGCAGTTCTTC.